This TCR beta chain was retrieved from a study of prognosis after radiotherapy for stage I lung cancer (dated by TCRdb to about 2021). About the investigation overall: About 20 stage I NSCLC patients were enrolled in Nanjing, China, between early 2018 and early 2019. The patients included around 13 who had newly diagnosed primary stage I lung tumors, along with roughly five others who had oligometastatic NSCLC after their primary tumor had been surgically resected. Every patient was regarded as medically inoperable, because of comorbidities in around eleven cases and refusal of surgery in several cases. The cohort comprised around 14 men and six or seven women with a median age of 74.5 years, ranging from roughly 53 to 84 years. Squamous cell carcinoma histology was identified in about 7 patients, and adenocarcinoma histology was identified in about twelve patients. SBRT was delivered in 3 to 5 fractions with a biologically effective dose of at least 100 Gy, and image-guided IMRT or VMAT was used for delivery. No patient received concurrent therapy alongside SBRT. About 20% of the 19 patients developed distant metastases after SBRT, at a median of around 7 months; the other 15 showed no significant progression. Peripheral blood TCR beta repertoires were profiled in stage I NSCLC patients before and after stereotactic body radiotherapy, and the study then linked these repertoires to distant failure. The study sequenced 38 blood samples from some 19 patients, one before and one after SBRT per patient. General study outcomes and caveats: Differences in TRBV and TRBJ usage frequencies by metastasis status were reportedly observed in two V genes at baseline and in several V and two J genes after SBRT. The study was limited by its small cohort and short follow-up, and the findings require independent validation. After SBRT, the count of unique TCR clones dropped from a median of about 10,000 beforehand to 6,000 to 7,500 afterward (Wilcoxon paired P=0.011). Whether the expanded TCR clones were tumor-specific was not determined. No adjustment for multiple comparisons was applied to any of the reported P values. Post-SBRT Shannon entropy and its change from baseline were lower in patients who developed distant metastases; baseline Shannon entropy was not associated with metastases.

All patients had node-negative disease on CT and PET/CT, and none had a history of other malignancies or had previously received chemotherapy or radiotherapy. At each of two time points, around 6 milliliters of peripheral venous blood were collected into EDTA tubes. Ficoll-Paque Plus density-gradient centrifugation was used to isolate PBMCs. Samples were stored at -80°C immediately after collection until analysis. The table lists this clonotype with many counts. Its cognate antigen has yet to be identified. The input lacks base qualities; no much larger clone sits a single base away. The TCR beta CDR3 region was amplified from genomic DNA by two rounds of multiplex PCR. The first PCR round used primers specific to each TRBV and TRBJ gene, and the primer sequences were filed in Chinese patent CN105087789A. Universal primers were used in the second PCR round. The Roche High Pure PCR Template Preparation Kit was used to extract genomic DNA from the frozen PBMCs. An Illumina HiSeq 3000 was used to sequence the libraries paired-end with 151 bp reads. In the authors' own workflow: Raw reads lacking the multiplex PCR primer sequences were removed with CutAdapt. High-quality paired reads were merged into contigs with PEAR. TRB V, D and J gene segments were assigned to each contig with MiXCR by alignment to reference sequences. CDR3 sequences were clustered by base quality and sequence similarity to remove sequencing errors. Shannon entropy normalized by the natural log of productive TCR sequence number was used as the measure of diversity. Clonality was defined as one minus Shannon entropy divided by the natural log of the number of unique clonotypes. Progression-free survival cut-offs for repertoire metrics were chosen using the Youden index of ROC curves, with analyses run in R 3.5.3. TCRdb ran its own pipeline on the public reads, namely fastp trimming at Q25 and MiXCR clone calling, and kept in-frame beta chains. Each entry is one CDR3 protein sequence, shown with its most common DNA and genes. Here the V and J calls rest on TCRdb's processing, not on the authors' analysis. The sample has 25,000 to 35,000 distinct CDR3 sequences on record, around 43% of them singletons. The top ten constitute about 16% of the sample.

The receptor was isolated from a donor over 45 with non-small cell lung cancer. The sample in question was PBMCs, obtained before or after stereotactic body radiation therapy (not recorded which).

CDR3 reads: CAWSVRTSGISYEQYF. The DNA sequence is TGTGCCTGGAGTGTACGGACTAGCGGCATCTCCTACGAGCAGTACTTC. Recombination joined TRBV30 with TRBJ2-7; 10 of the junction bases match TRBD2. Relative to germline, V is missing 0 bases and J is missing 0 bases, with 5 bases of the junction outside any gene match. CDR1 GTSNPN and CDR2 SVGIG are derived from the germline V gene (reference sequence). From the cysteine through the phenylalanine, the CDR3 covers 16 amino acids. Left in the record is the CDR3 DNA by itself, 48 bases read in frame from the first base.